Sequencing of this TCR beta chain was carried out in a study of low-dose radiotherapy and immunotherapy resistance in tumors. The CDR3 extends over 12 amino acids. The germline V gene has CDR1 DFQATT and CDR2 SNEGSKA (reference sequence). The V gene lost 0 bases and the J gene lost 4 bases, with 4 bases spanning the gap. Time point of the sample: before trial treatment. Gene-specific TRAV and TRBV primers were used for first-strand cDNA, covering alpha and beta chains. A constant-region primer paired with the V-primer adapter amplified TCRs over approximately 20 PCR cycles. In vitro transcription served to amplify the mRNA that had been isolated. Each CDR3 protein gets one entry after TCRdb re-called the reads with MiXCR. The table includes some 85,000 distinct CDR3 sequences, about 20% detected once. In this sample, this clonotype turned up many times.

The input for sequencing was PBMCs, taken before treatment. The rearrangement joins TRBV20-1 to TRBJ1-3; D remains unclear. The sequence was obtained from a male donor with prostate cancer. CDR3 DNA: TGCAGTGCTAGAGAAGAAGGAAACACCATATATTTT. Translation: CSAREEGNTIYF.